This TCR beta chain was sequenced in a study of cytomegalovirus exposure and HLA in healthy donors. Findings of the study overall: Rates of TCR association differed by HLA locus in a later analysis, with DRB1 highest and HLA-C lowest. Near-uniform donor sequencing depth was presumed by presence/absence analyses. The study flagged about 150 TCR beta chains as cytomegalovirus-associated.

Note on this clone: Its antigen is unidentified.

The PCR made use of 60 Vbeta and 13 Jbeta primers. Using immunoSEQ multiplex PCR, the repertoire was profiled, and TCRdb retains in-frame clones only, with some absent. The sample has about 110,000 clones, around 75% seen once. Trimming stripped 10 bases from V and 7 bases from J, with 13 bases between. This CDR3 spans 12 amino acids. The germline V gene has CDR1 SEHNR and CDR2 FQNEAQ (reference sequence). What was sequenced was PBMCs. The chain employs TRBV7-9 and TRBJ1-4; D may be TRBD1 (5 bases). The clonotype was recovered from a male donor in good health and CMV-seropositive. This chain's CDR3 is CATLDSSEKLFF. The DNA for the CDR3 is TGTGCCACTCTAGACAGTAGTGAAAAACTGTTTTTT.